The rows below give T cell receptor beta chains drawn from one sample of a study of T cells after yellow fever vaccination. TCRdb ran MiXCR on the 5' RACE reads and lists one entry per CDR3 protein. The sample lists tens of thousands of distinct CDR3 sequences; roughly 7% were seen once. The material sequenced was CD8+ T cells sorted from PBMCs, taken less than 11 days after the first yellow fever vaccination. The receptor source for this set is a man between 18 and 35 years old who received the YFV17D yellow fever vaccine. Each CDR3 is given with its conserved first and last residue. Size is omitted from some rows. Given values are once, few, many or a class for expanded clones.

size,J,V,CDR3
many,TRBJ1-1,TRBV6-5,CASSYFEGDSEAFF
many,TRBJ2-5,TRBV5-1,CASSSRDTRNTPKETQYF
few,TRBJ1-3,TRBV10-3,CAIRGVDTGNTIYF
many,TRBJ1-1,TRBV7-2,CASSFYRGKSTEAFF
-,TRBJ1-5,TRBV4-1,CASLDRGGQPQHF
many,TRBJ1-1,TRBV5-5,CASSLRLNTEAFF
few,TRBJ2-3,TRBV2,CASRLTGGSDTQYF
many,TRBJ1-1,TRBV6-1,CASSPPSMTEAFF
many,TRBJ2-1,TRBV4-2,CASSQEGPSDYNEQFF
-,TRBJ2-2,TRBV4-1,CASSQEPGSLSGELFF
-,TRBJ2-1,TRBV9,CASSDITGTSIDEQFF
many,TRBJ1-5,TRBV4-3,CASSQDLGKGPQHF
many,TRBJ2-7,TRBV7-3,CASSLSGAREQYF
many,TRBJ2-7,TRBV15,CATSSRRGPGISYEQYF
many,TRBJ1-5,TRBV4-3,CASSQDSNQGQPQHF
many,TRBJ2-2,TRBV7-9,CASSFVGGRGELFF
few,TRBJ2-2,TRBV4-1,CASSRTYTGELFF
many,TRBJ1-3,TRBV12-3/TRBV12-4,CASTSPEGNTIYF
many,TRBJ1-4,TRBV4-2,CASSQGEGRNEKLFF
many,TRBJ2-5,TRBV9,CASSGPRETQYF
few,TRBJ2-3,TRBV2,CASSEALMTDTDTQYF
-,TRBJ1-4,TRBV7-9,CASSLDRQKLFF
many,TRBJ2-2,TRBV29-1,CSVGNREYTGELFF
many,TRBJ2-7,TRBV27,CASSPGTGGYEQYF
many,TRBJ1-3,TRBV7-9,CASSHGTPESGNTIYF
many,TRBJ2-7,TRBV20-1,CSARDGTGEQYF
few,TRBJ1-1,TRBV4-1,CASSPAIGGSEAFF
many,TRBJ2-3,TRBV7-2,CASSSDREQDTQYF
-,TRBJ1-6,TRBV10-3,CAISESISQGNSPLHF